The T cell receptor beta chain described here comes from a study of beta chain features in type 1 diabetes. Study conclusions and caveats: The study found moderately but significantly shorter TCRB CDR3s in all four CD4+ subsets of Type 1 diabetes patients. VDJ junctions from type 1 diabetes patients carried fewer insertions and larger deletions.

CD4+ cells of the naive, central memory, regulatory and stem cell-like memory types were sorted via CD45RO/CCR7/CD25/CD127/CD95/CD27. Once sorted, every population was more than 98% pure. Reverse transcription of all isolated RNA meant that expressed TCRB transcripts were sequenced. Data came from immunoSEQ multiplex PCR; TCRdb stores just in-frame clones and leaves some out. The sample lists about 150,000 clones, about 9.4% occurring once. Points on this clone: Its antigen is unknown.

Trimming shortened V by 1 base and J by 0 bases, and 7 bases separated the two germline ends. From germline, CDR1 is SGHRS and CDR2 YFSETQ. CDR3 size: 15 residues. The genes are TRBV5-1 and TRBJ2-2, with D possibly TRBD2 on 5 matching bases. This clonotype was sampled from a young man with type 1 diabetes. The sample consisted of central memory CD4+ T cells from blood. Here the CDR3 reads CASSLRGPNTGELFF. The CDR3 DNA reads as TGCGCCAGCAGCTTGCGAGGGCCGAACACCGGGGAGCTGTTTTTT. Based on the CDR3 plus reference TRBV5-1 and TRBJ2-2, the full variable domain is KAGVTQTPRYLIKTRGQQVTLSCSPISGHRSVSWYQQTPGQGLQFLFEYFSETQRNKGNFPGRFSGRQFSNSRSEMNVSTLELGDSALYLCASSLRGPNTGELFFGEGSRLTVL.